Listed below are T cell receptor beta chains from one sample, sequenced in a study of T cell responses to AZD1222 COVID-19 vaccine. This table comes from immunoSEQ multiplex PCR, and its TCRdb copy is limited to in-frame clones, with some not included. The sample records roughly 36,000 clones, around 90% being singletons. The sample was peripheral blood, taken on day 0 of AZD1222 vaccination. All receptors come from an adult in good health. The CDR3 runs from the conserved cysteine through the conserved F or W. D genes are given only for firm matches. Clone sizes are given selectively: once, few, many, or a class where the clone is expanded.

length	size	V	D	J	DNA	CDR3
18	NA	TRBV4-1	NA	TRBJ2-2	TGCGCCAGCAGCCAAGGGGTTGCGGAACTCGTTGGCACCGGGGAGCTGTTTTTT	CASSQGVAELVGTGELFF
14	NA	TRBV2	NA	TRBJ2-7	TGTGCCAGCAGTTTTACGTTGGGGTCCTACGAGCAGTACTTC	CASSFTLGSYEQYF
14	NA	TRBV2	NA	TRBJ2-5	TGTGCCAGCGGAATAGACAGGTACCAAGAGACCCAGTACTTC	CASGIDRYQETQYF
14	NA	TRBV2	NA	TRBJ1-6	TGTGCCAGCTCCAGAGATGCGGGAAATTCACCCCTCCACTTT	CASSRDAGNSPLHF
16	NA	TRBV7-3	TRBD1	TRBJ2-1	TGTGCCAGCAGCTTAGTCGGGACAGGGGGATACAATGAGCAGTTCTTC	CASSLVGTGGYNEQFF
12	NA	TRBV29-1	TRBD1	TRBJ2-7	TGCAGCGTTGGGGGACAGTCCTACGAGCAGTACTTC	CSVGGQSYEQYF
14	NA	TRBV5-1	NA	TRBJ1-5	TGCGCCCCCGGGACTCCGAAGAGCAATCAGCCCCAGCATTTT	CAPGTPKSNQPQHF
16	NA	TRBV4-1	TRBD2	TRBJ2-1	TGCGCCAGCAGCCAAGATCCCGGGGGGGCGTTTAATGAGCAGTTCTTC	CASSQDPGGAFNEQFF
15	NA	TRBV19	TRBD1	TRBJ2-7	TGTGCCAGTAGTCGGCCGGGACAGGGGTCCGGCGAGCAGTACTTC	CASSRPGQGSGEQYF
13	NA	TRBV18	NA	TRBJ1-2	TGTGCCAGCTCACCTTCACTGACGCAAGGCTACACCTTC	CASSPSLTQGYTF
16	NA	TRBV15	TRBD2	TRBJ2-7	TGTGCCACCAGCAGAGCGGGAACCCGGACTAGCTACGAGCAGTACTTC	CATSRAGTRTSYEQYF
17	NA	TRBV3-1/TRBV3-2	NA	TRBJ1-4	TGTGCCAGCAGCCAATCGATAGGGGAGGCAACTAATGAAAAACTGTTTTTT	CASSQSIGEATNEKLFF
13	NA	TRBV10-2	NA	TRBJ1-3	TGCGCCAGCATCGGTGGCTCTGGAAACACCATATATTTT	CASIGGSGNTIYF
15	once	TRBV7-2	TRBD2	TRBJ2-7	TGTGCCAGCAGCTTAGGAGGGACTAGTCTCTACGAGCAGTACTTC	CASSLGGTSLYEQYF
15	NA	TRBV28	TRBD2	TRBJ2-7	TGTGCCAGCAGCCCTTATAGCGGGAGTAAGTACGAGCAGTACTTC	CASSPYSGSKYEQYF
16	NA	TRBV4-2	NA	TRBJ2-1	TGTGCCAGCAGCCAAGCCTCGCCCAGGAGTGGACATGAGCAGTTCTTC	CASSQASPRSGHEQFF
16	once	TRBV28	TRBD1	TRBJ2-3	TGTGCCAGCAGCCCTTATTGGGACAGGGGGACAGATACGCAGTATTTT	CASSPYWDRGTDTQYF
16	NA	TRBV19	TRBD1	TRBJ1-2	TGTGCCAGTAGTATAGACGTGGACAGGCCCAACTATGGCTACACCTTC	CASSIDVDRPNYGYTF
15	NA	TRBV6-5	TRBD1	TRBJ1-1	TGTGCCAGCAGTACCCTGGACAGGCTGAACACTGAAGCTTTCTTT	CASSTLDRLNTEAFF
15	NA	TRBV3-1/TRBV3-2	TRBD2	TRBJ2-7	TGTGCCAGCAGCCAAAGTAGCGGGACCTCCTACGAGCAGTACTTC	CASSQSSGTSYEQYF
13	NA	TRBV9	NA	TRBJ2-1	TGTGCCAGCAGTCGGGGCTCCTACAATGAGCAGTTCTTC	CASSRGSYNEQFF
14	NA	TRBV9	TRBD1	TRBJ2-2	TGTGCCAGCAGCCCCAGGACAGGTTCCGGGGAGCTGTTTTTT	CASSPRTGSGELFF
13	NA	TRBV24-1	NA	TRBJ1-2	TGTGCCACCAGTGATGGGATTGGGGATGGCTACACCTTC	CATSDGIGDGYTF
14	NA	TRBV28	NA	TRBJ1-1	TGTGCCAGCAGCTCTCCGGGACACAACACTGAAGCTTTCTTT	CASSSPGHNTEAFF
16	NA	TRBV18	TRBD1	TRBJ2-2	TGTGCCAGCTCACCACTGTCAGGGGGCTACACCGGGGAGCTGTTTTTT	CASSPLSGGYTGELFF
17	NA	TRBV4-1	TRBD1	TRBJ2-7	TGCGCCAGCAGCCAAGGACTGATCGCAGGGGGAATAAACGAGCAGTACTTC	CASSQGLIAGGINEQYF
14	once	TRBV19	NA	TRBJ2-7	TGTGCCAGTAGTAGGGCACAAGCACCCTACGAGCAGTACTTC	CASSRAQAPYEQYF
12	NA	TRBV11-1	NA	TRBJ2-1	TGTGCCAGCAGCAAGGGGGGGGATGAGCAGTTCTTC	CASSKGGDEQFF
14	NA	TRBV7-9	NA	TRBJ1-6	TGTGCCAGCAGCTTTCCCGGCCCGGGATCACCCCTCCACTTT	CASSFPGPGSPLHF
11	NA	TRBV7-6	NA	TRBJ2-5	TGTGCCAGCAGCTTACAAGAGACCCAGTACTTC	CASSLQETQYF
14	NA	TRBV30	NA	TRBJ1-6	TGTGCCTGGAGTGTAACGTTGGCAAATTCACCCCTCCACTTT	CAWSVTLANSPLHF
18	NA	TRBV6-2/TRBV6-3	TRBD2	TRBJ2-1	TGTGCCAGCAGTTACCGTATCTGGCGGGAGGGGACCTACAATGAGCAGTTCTTC	CASSYRIWREGTYNEQFF
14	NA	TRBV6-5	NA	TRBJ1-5	TGTGCCAGCCGGAACCTCGCGGAGAATCAGCCCCAGCATTTT	CASRNLAENQPQHF
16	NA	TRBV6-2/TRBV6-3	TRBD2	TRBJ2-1	TGTGCCAGCAGTAGGCCTCTAGCGGGAGCCTACAATGAGCAGTTCTTC	CASSRPLAGAYNEQFF
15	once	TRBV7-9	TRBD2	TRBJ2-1	TGTGCCAGCAGCCGACCTAGCGGGGGGGCGGATGAGCAGTTCTTC	CASSRPSGGADEQFF
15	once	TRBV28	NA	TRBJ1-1	TGTGCCAGCAGTTTCATTGACAGACGAGGCACTGAAGCTTTCTTT	CASSFIDRRGTEAFF
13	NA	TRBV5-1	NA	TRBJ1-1	TGCGCCAGCAGCTTGAATTCCCCGGTTGAAGCTTTCTTT	CASSLNSPVEAFF
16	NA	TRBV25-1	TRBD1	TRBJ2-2	TGTGCCAGCTGCCTCAGGGGGCGAGAAAATGTCGGGGAGCTGTTTTTT	CASCLRGRENVGELFF
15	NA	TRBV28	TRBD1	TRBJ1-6	TGTGCCAGCAGTTCCTCAGGGGGCGAAAGTTCACCCCTCCACTTT	CASSSSGGESSPLHF
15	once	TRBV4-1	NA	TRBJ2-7	TGCGCCAGCAGCCAAGAAGTGGCAGGGGCCCAAGGGCAGTACTTC	CASSQEVAGAQGQYF
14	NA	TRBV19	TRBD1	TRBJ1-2	TGTGCCAGTAGATTCGGACAGGGGGCCTATGGCTACACCTTC	CASRFGQGAYGYTF
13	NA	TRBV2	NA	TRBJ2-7	TGTGCCAGCAGTGATGGGGTTCGGGACGAGCAGTACTTC	CASSDGVRDEQYF
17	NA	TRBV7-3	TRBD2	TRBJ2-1	TGTGCCAGCAGCTTAACGCGACTAGCGGGGGGTACACATGAGCAGTTCTTC	CASSLTRLAGGTHEQFF
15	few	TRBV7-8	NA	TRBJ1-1	TGTGCCAGCAGCCCGTTTGAAGACCTGAACACTGAAGCTTTCTTT	CASSPFEDLNTEAFF
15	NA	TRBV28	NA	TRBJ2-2	TGTGCCAGCAGTTTACCCCGGGGAGTCGCCGGGGAGCTGTTTTTT	CASSLPRGVAGELFF
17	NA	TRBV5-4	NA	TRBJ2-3	TGTGCCAGCAGTCCTAACGACCGGGGGGCGACATGGAATACGCAGTATTTT	CASSPNDRGATWNTQYF